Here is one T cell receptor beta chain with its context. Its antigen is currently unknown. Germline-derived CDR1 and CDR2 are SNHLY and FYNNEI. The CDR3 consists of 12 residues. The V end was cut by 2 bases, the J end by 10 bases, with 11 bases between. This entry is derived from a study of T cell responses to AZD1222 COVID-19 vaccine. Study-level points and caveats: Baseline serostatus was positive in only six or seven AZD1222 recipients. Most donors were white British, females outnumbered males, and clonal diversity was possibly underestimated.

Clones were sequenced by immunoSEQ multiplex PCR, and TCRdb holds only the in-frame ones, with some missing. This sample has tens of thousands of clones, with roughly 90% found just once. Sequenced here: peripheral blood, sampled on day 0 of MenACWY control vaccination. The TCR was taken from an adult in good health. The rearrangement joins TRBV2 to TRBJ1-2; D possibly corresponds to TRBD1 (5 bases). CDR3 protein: CASSETGIDYTF. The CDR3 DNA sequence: TGTGCCAGCAGTGAAACAGGTATTGACTACACCTTC.